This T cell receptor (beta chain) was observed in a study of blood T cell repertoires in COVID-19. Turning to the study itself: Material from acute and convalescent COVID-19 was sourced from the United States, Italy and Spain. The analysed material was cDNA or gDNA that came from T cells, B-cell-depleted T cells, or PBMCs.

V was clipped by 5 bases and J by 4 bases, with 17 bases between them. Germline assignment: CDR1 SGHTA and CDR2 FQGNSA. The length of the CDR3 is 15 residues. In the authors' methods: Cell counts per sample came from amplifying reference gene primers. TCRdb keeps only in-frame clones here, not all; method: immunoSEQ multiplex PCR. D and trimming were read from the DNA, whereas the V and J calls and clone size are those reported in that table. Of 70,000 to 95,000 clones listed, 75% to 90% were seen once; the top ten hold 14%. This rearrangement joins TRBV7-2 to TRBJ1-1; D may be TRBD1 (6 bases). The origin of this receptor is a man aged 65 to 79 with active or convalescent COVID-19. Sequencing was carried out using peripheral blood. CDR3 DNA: TGTGCCAGCAGCCGGACGGCGGCAGGGGCCACTGAAGCTTTCTTT. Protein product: CASSRTAAGATEAFF. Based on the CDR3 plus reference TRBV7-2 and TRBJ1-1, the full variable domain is GAGVSQSPSNKVTEKGKDVELRCDPISGHTALYWYRQSLGQGLEFLIYFQGNSAPDKSGLPSDRFSAERTGGSVSTLTIQRTQQEDSAVYLCASSRTAAGATEAFFGQGTRLTVV.